One TCR beta chain is described in this entry. Original handling: From reference gene primer amplification, estimates of nucleated cell counts were derived. TCRdb's table, derived via immunoSEQ multiplex PCR, lists solely in-frame clones and lacks some. V, J and clone size are those of that table, while D and trimming were read from the DNA. This table holds tens of thousands of clones, around 74% found once. The entry originates in a study of blood T cell repertoires in COVID-19. Study in general: Both acute and convalescent COVID-19 samples were obtained from the United States, Italy and Spain. T cells, B-cell-depleted T cells, or PBMCs provided the cDNA or gDNA that served as material.

In germline, CDR1 is SEHNR, CDR2 FQNEAQ (reference sequence). V dropped 5 bases and J dropped 4; count of bases not matched to a gene: 6. The CDR3 has 14 residues. Sequenced input: peripheral blood. The sequence came from a human donor in a cohort sampled during active COVID-19. The chain uses TRBV7-9 and TRBJ2-7; 9 bases match TRBD1. In nucleotides, the CDR3 is TGTGCCAGCAGCCGGGACAGGGCGACGTACGAGCAGTACTTC. It translates to CASSRDRATYEQYF.